This TCR beta chain was sequenced during a study of blood T cell repertoires in COVID-19. Study at large: Material from acute and convalescent COVID-19 was sourced from the United States, Italy and Spain. In each case, the material was cDNA or gDNA derived from T cells, B-cell-depleted T cells, or PBMCs.

Authors' processing steps: It was from reference gene primer amplification that nucleated cell counts were estimated. Sequencing was performed with immunoSEQ multiplex PCR; in TCRdb, only in-frame clones are kept and a portion is missing. V, J and clone size reflect that table, while D and trimming were determined from the DNA. Seen here are over 600,000 clones, around 89% observed once, and the top ten hold roughly 0.26%. V gave up 5 bases and J gave up 3 bases, with 5 bases separating them. The CDR3 spans 12 residues. CDR1 is MNHEY and CDR2 is SVGAGI in the germline V gene. Source material: peripheral blood. The sequence was collected from a woman aged 18-29 years with acute or convalescent COVID-19. This chain links TRBV6-5 with TRBJ2-1; TRBD2 is a possible D gene (5 bases). CDR3 residues: CASSRGYNEQFF. CDR3 bases: TGTGCCAGCAGTCGGGGCTACAATGAGCAGTTCTTC.